The 13 T cell receptor beta chains presented below share a single source sample, sequenced in a study of metastatic and nonmetastatic thyroid tumors. MiXCR re-clonotyped the PCR reads for TCRdb. The sample holds 20,000 to 30,000 clones, 20% to 30% seen once. Before thyroid surgery, none of the patients had received any treatment. The specimen was tumor tissue. These receptors were taken from a male donor with papillary thyroid cancer or a benign thyroid nodule (not recorded which). Some clones in this sample may be carry-over from other donors' samples.

The rearrangement joins TRBV18 to TRBJ2-6; unclear D gene. The V gene lost 5 bases and the J gene lost 4 bases, with 3 bases spanning the gap. CDR3 length: 12 amino acids. CDR1 KGHSH and CDR2 LQKENI come from the germline V gene. CDR3 DNA: TGTGCCAGCTCAGGAGGGGCCAACGTCCTGACTTTC. It specifies CASSGGANVLTF.

CDR3 sequence (DNA): TGCGCCAGGATCTTGGCCCAGGGCCGGGAGCTGTTTTTT. Its translation: CARILAQGRELFF. The rearrangement uses TRBV5-1 and TRBJ2-2; a weak D match, TRBD1 (5 bases). Germline V gene data show CDR1 as SGHRS and CDR2 as YFSETQ. V lost 8 bases and J lost 9, with 17 bases in between. This CDR3 comprises 13 residues.

On this clone: This may come from a read error, since a much larger clone is one base off. The V gene is TRBV28, the J gene TRBJ2-7, with 8 positions matching TRBD1. The CDR3 has 14 residues. The germline V gene has CDR1 MDHEN and CDR2 SYDVKM. With V trimmed by 5 bases and J by 6 bases, 9 bases remained unmatched. The CDR3 DNA reads TGTGCCAGCAGTCGGGGACAGGAGTTTGTCGAGCAGTACTTC. This encodes CASSRGQEFVEQYF.

This clone was detected ten times or more. The genes are TRBV28 and TRBJ1-2; a possible D gene is TRBD1 (6 bases). V lost 4 bases and J lost 3, with 12 bases in between. The CDR3 extends over 14 amino acids. Germline CDR1 MDHEN, CDR2 SYDVKM. The CDR3 DNA reads TGTGCCAGCAGTTCTCCGGGGGCCGACTATGGCTACACCTTC. It encodes CASSSPGADYGYTF.

This sequence joins TRBV28 and TRBJ2-5; TRBD1 matches 9 bases. Unmatched junction bases numbered 14, after V lost 8 bases and J lost 7 bases. In germline, CDR1 is MDHEN, CDR2 SYDVKM. The CDR3 extends over 15 amino acids. The CDR3 coding sequence is TGTGCCAGCCTATCCCCGGGACAGGGTTTGGGGACCCAGTACTTC. It codes for CASLSPGQGLGTQYF.

This clone was picked up a small number of times. Its ends do not fully match the called genes, so a read error is possible. The chain is built from TRBV6-4 and TRBJ2-6; 12 bases line up with TRBD1. The CDR3 is made up of 15 amino acids. Germline V gene lookup returns CDR1 MRHNA and CDR2 SNTAGT. The CDR3 nucleotides read TGTGCCAGCGGGACAGGGGGCTCTGTGGCCAACGTCCTTACTTTC. Amino acids: CASGTGGSVANVLTF.

This clone was recorded many times. The rearrangement uses TRBV12-3 or TRBV12-4 and TRBJ1-2; 10 nucleotides match TRBD1. The CDR3 extends over 15 amino acids. J was trimmed by 6 bases and V by 5 bases; bases with no gene match: 9. The CDR3 DNA reads TGTGCCAGCAGTCTCGGACAGGGGGGGATCGATGGCTACACCTTC. Amino acids: CASSLGQGGIDGYTF.

This clone was recorded many times. This sequence joins TRBV6-4 and TRBJ2-1; TRBD2 is a possible D gene (6 bases). The CDR3 has 16 amino acids. Trimming stripped 5 bases from V and 5 bases from J, with 19 bases between. Germline CDR1 is MRHNA and CDR2 is SNTAGT. CDR3 amino acids: CASSSYSGYGNNEQFF. The CDR3 coding sequence is TGTGCCAGCAGTTCTTATAGCGGTTACGGGAACAATGAGCAGTTCTTC.

In its sample, this clone was seen many times. The J gene is TRBJ2-1, the V gene TRBV6-4, with 13 positions matching TRBD2. Germline lookup yields CDR1 MRHNA and CDR2 SNTAGT. V was pared by 3 bases and J by 5 bases, with 1 base of the junction left unmatched. The CDR3 has 15 residues. As DNA, the CDR3 is TGTGCCAGCAGTGAAGGACTAGCGGGGGACAATGAGCAGTTCTTC. Encoded protein: CASSEGLAGDNEQFF.

This clone ranks as medium-sized. The V gene is TRBV6-1, the J gene TRBJ1-2; D perhaps matches TRBD1 (5 bases). The CDR3 runs 15 residues. The germline CDR1 and CDR2 sequences are MNHNS and SASEGT. Deletions cut 2 bases from V and 6 bases from J, with 16 bases between. This CDR3 is CASSETLRVGDGYTF. The CDR3 DNA is TGTGCCAGCAGTGAAACCCTCAGGGTAGGGGATGGCTACACCTTC.

In regard to this clone: Sequence at one end of the junction differs from germline and may be a read error. The rearrangement joins TRBV20-1 to TRBJ2-7; D ambiguous. The germline gives CDR1 DFQATT, CDR2 SNEGSKA (reference sequence). There are 16 residues in the CDR3. CDR3 loop: CSARDDWKGAGYEHYF. DNA for the CDR3: TGCAGTGCTAGAGATGATTGGAAGGGCGCTGGCTACGAGCATTACTTC.

The sample holds many counts of this clone. V is TRBV27 and J is TRBJ1-6; 7 nucleotides line up with TRBD1. The CDR3 sequence is 15 residues long. Unmatched junction bases numbered 7, after V lost 4 bases and J lost 7 bases. Germline CDR1 and CDR2: MNHEY and SMNVEV (reference sequence). The CDR3 loop reads CASSSPGTANSPLHF. CDR3 in DNA: TGTGCCAGCAGTTCACCCGGGACAGCGAATTCACCCCTCCACTTT.

This clone was detected many times. The V gene is TRBV24-1, the J gene TRBJ1-1; D remains unclear. Germline V gene lookup returns CDR1 KGHDR and CDR2 SFDVKD. Trimming removed 3 bases at V and 1 base at J, with 5 bases between. The CDR3 spans 13 residues. The CDR3 DNA is TGTGCCACCAGTGATATGGGGAACACTGAAGCTTTCTTT. Its translation: CATSDMGNTEAFF.